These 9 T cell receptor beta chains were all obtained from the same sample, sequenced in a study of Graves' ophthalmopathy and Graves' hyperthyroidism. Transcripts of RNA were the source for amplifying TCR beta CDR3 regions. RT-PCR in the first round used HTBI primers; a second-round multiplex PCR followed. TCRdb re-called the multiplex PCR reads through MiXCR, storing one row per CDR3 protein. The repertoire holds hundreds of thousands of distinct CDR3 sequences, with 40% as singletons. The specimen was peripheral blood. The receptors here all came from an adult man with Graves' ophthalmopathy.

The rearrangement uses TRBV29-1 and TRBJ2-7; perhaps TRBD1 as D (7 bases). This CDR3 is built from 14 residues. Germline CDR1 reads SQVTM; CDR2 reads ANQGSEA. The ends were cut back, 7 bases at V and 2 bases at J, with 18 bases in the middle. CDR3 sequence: CSGQGGTWTYEQYF. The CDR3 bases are TGCAGCGGACAGGGTGGGACTTGGACCTACGAGCAGTACTTC.

CDR3 in DNA: TGTGCCAGCAGCCACGGGGGGGAAGAGACCCAGTACTTC. This sequence encodes CASSHGGEETQYF. The rearrangement joins TRBV7-9 to TRBJ2-5; 8 nucleotides line up with TRBD2. This CDR3 has 13 amino acids. Germline V lookup: CDR1 SEHNR, CDR2 FQNEAQ (reference sequence). Unmatched junction bases numbered 2, after V lost 5 bases and J lost 3 bases.

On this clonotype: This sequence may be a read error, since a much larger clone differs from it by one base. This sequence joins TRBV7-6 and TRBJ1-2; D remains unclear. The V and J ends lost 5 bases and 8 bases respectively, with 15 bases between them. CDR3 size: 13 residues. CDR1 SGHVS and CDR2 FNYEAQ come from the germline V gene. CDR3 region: CASSQSEGRGYTF. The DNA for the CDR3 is TGTGCCAGCAGCCAATCCGAGGGCAGGGGCTACACCTTC.

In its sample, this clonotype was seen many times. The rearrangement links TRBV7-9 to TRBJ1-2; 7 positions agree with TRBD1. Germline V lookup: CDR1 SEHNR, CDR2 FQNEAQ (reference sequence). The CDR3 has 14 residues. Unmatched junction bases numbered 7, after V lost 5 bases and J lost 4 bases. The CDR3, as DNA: TGTGCCAGCAGCGCGGGGGGGACAGCCTATGGCTACACCTTC. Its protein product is CASSAGGTAYGYTF.

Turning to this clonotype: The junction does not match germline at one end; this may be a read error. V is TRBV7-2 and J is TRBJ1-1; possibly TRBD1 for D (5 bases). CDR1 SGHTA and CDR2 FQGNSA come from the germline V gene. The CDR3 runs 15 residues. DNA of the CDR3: TGCGCCAGCAGCCAAGACCACGGGGGAGTCACTGAAGCTTTCTTT. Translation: CASSQDHGGVTEAFF.

This CDR3 reads CASSLTVGAGTEAFF. CDR3 nucleotide sequence: TGTGCCAGCAGCCTCACGGTTGGGGCAGGGACTGAAGCTTTCTTT. The rearrangement links TRBV14 to TRBJ1-1; maybe TRBD1 (5 bases). CDR1 is SGHDN and CDR2 is FVKESK in the germline V gene. The CDR3 covers 15 residues. V lost 4 bases to trimming and J lost 5 bases, with 17 bases between them.

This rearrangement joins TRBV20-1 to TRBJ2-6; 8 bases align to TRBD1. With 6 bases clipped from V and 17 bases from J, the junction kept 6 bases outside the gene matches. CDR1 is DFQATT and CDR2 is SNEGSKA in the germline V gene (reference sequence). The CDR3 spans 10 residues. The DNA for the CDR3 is TGCAGTGCAAAGGACAGGGTGGTGACTTTC. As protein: CSAKDRVVTF.

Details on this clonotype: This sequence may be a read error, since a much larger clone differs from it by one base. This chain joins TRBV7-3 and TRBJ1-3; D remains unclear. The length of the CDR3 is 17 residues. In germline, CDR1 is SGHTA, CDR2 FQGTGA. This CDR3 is CASNLMAPSIPGNTIYF. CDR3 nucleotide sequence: TGTGCCAGCAACTTAATGGCCCCGTCGATCCCTGGAAACACCATATATTTT.

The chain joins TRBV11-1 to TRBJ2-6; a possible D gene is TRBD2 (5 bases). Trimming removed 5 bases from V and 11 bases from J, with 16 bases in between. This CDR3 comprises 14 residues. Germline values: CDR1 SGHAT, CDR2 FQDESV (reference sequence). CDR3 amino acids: CASSLGSATYVLTF. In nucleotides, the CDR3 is TGTGCCAGCAGCCTAGGTAGCGCTACCTACGTCCTGACTTTC.